This T cell receptor (beta chain) was retrieved from a study of shared clonotypes between healthy human individuals. Study-wide results and limits: The study sampled only blood, and tissue repertoires likely differ.

V lost 6 bases to trimming and J lost 0 bases, with 15 bases between them. In germline, CDR1 is SGHTA, CDR2 FQGTGA. The CDR3 covers 15 residues. With respect to this clone: Its specificity is unknown.

Generated by immunoSEQ multiplex PCR, the TCRdb table keeps only in-frame clones and is missing some. This sample has about 2.4 million clones, with 93% found just once. The sequence was collected from a man between 18 and 29 years old in good health. Some clones in this sample may be carry-over from other donors' samples. Source material: naive CD4+ T cells from PBMCs. As for subset: CD45RA+ positively selected. The gene calls are TRBV7-3 and TRBJ2-7, with D possibly TRBD2 on 5 matching bases. The CDR3: CASSQNGLHSYEQYF. CDR3 nucleotide sequence: TGTGCCAGCAGTCAGAACGGACTCCACTCCTACGAGCAGTACTTC.